The entry below gives a single T cell receptor (beta chain) sequence along with its context. The germline V gene has CDR1 SGHAT and CDR2 FQNNGV. Between the trimmed V and J ends, which lost 5 bases and 0 bases, there was a span of 14 bases. The CDR3 totals 17 residues. This entry comes from a study of TIL therapy for anti-PD-1-resistant metastatic lung cancer. At the level of the study: Tumor harvest preceded PD-1/PD-L1 blockade, followed by nivolumab treatment. Median tumor PD-L1 proportion score was 5% to 7%.

As for time point: pre-treatment sample, taken before nivolumab and TIL therapy. Sequencing used immunoSEQ v3. Sequencing depth was approximately 1.8 million read pairs for survey level, about 5-6 million for deep. Assay: immunoSEQ multiplex PCR; the TCRdb copy retains only in-frame clones and omits some. Seen here are more than 35,000 clones, less than 75% observed once, and the top ten hold over 5.5%. The gene calls are TRBV11-2 and TRBJ1-6; D remains ambiguous. This sample comprised blood, obtained at baseline. This clonotype was obtained from a person aged 25-80 years with non-small cell lung cancer. CDR3 protein: CASSPWRAGSYNSPLHF. CDR3 bases: TGTGCCAGCAGCCCGTGGAGGGCAGGCTCCTATAATTCACCCCTCCACTTT. The variable domain in full, completed from reference TRBV11-2 and TRBJ1-6, reads EAGVAQSPRYKIIEKRQSVAFWCNPISGHATLYWYQQILGQGPKLLIQFQNNGVVDDSQLPKDRFSAERLKGVDSTLKIQPAKLEDSAVYLCASSPWRAGSYNSPLHFGNGTRLTVT.